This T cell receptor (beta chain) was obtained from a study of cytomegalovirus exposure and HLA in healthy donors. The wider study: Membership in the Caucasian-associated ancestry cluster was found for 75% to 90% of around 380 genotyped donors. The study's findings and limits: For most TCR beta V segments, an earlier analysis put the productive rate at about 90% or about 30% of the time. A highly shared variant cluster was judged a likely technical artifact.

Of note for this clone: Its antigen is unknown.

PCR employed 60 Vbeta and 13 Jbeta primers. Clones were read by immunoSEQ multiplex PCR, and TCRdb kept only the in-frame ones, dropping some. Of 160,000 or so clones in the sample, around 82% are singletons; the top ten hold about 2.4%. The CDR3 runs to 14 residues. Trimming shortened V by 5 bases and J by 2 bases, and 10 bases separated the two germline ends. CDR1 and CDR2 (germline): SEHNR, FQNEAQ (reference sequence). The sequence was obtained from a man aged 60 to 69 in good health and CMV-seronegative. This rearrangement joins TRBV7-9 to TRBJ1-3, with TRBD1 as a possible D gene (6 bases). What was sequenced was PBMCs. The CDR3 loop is CASSRGGAGNTIYF. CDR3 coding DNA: TGTGCCAGCAGCAGAGGGGGGGCTGGAAACACCATATATTTT.